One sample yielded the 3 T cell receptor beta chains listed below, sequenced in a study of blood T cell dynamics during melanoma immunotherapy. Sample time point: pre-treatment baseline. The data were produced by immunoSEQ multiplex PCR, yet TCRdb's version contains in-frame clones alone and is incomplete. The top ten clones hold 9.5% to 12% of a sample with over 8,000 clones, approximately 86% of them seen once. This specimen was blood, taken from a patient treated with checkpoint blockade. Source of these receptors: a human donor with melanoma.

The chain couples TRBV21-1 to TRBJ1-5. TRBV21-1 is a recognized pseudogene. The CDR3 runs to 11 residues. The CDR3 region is CASSKVKPQHF. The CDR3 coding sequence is TGTGCCAGCAGCAAAGTTAAGCCCCAGCATTTT.

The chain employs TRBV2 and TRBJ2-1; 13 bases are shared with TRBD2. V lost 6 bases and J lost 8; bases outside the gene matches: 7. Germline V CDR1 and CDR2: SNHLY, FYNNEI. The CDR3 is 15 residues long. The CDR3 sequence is CASRGGLAGFYEQFF. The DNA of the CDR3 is TGTGCCAGCAGGGGGGGACTAGCGGGGTTCTATGAGCAGTTCTTC.

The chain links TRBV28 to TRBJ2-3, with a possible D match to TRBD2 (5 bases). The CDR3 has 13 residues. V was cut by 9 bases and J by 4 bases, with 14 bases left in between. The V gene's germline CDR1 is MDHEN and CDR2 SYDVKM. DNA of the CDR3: TGTGCCAGTCGGGATAGGGTCCCAGATACGCAGTATTTT. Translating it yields CASRDRVPDTQYF.